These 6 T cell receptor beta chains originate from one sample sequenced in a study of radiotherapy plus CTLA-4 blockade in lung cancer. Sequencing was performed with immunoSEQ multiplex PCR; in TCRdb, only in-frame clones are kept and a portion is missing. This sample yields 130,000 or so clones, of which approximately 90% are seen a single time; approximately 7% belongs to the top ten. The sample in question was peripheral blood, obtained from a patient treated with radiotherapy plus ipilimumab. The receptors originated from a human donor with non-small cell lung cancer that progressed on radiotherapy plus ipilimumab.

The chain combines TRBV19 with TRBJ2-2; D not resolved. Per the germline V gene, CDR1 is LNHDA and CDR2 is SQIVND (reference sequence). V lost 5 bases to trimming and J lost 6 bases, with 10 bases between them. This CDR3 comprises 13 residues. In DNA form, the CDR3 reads TGTGCCAGTAGTCAGTTCGGAGCCGGGGAGCTGTTTTTT. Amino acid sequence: CASSQFGAGELFF.

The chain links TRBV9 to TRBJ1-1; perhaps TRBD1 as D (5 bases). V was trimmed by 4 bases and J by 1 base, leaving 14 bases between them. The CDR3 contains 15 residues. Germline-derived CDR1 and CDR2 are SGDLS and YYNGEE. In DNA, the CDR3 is TGTGCCAGCAGCATCAGGGCGGGGGAGAACACTGAAGCTTTCTTT. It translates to CASSIRAGENTEAFF.

Here the CDR3 reads CASSERSGGWHF. The CDR3 DNA sequence: TGTGCCAGCAGTGAAAGGTCGGGGGGCTGGCATTTT. This chain uses TRBV2 with TRBJ1-5; possible D gene TRBD1, 6 bases. Trimming cost V 2 bases and J 15 bases, with 14 bases left between them. CDR3 size: 12 residues. Per germline, CDR1 SNHLY and CDR2 FYNNEI.

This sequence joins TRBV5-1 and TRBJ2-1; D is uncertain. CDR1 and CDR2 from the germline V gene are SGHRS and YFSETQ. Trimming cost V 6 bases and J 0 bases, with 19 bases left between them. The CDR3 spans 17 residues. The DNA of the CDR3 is TGCGCCAGCACGGCGTGGGCCCAACCAAGCTCCTACAATGAGCAGTTCTTC. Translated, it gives CASTAWAQPSSYNEQFF.

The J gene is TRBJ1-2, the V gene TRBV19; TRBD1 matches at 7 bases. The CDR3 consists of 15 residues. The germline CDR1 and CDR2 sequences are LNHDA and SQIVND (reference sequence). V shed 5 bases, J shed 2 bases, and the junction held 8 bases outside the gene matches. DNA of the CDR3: TGTGCCAGTAGTTCAGAAACAGGGGTGAACTATGGCTACACCTTC. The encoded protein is CASSSETGVNYGYTF. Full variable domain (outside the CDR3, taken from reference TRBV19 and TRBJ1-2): DGGITQSPKYLFRKEGQNVTLSCEQNLNHDAMYWYRQDPGQGLRLIYYSQIVNDFQKGDIAEGYSVSREKKESFPLTVTSAQKNPTAFYLCASSSETGVNYGYTFGSGTRLTVV.

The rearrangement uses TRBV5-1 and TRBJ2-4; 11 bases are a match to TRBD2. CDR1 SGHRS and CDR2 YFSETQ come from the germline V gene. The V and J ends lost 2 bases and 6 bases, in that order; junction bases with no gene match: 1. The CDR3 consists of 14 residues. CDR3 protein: CASSFGTSGNIQYF. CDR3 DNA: TGCGCCAGCAGCTTTGGGACTAGCGGAAACATTCAGTACTTC.